This TCR beta chain was recovered during a study of blood T cell repertoires in COVID-19. TCRdb's table, derived via immunoSEQ multiplex PCR, lists solely in-frame clones and lacks some. The sample includes about 270,000 clones, about 80% seen only once; the top ten take 8.6%. Trimming took 6 bases from V and 2 from J; bases not matched to a gene: 10. CDR1 MDHEN and CDR2 SYDVKM come from the germline V gene. This CDR3 contains 15 residues. This receptor was identified in a human donor in a cohort sampled during active COVID-19. V gene TRBV28 combines with J gene TRBJ2-7; 7 bases are a match to TRBD1. Material for sequencing was peripheral blood. The CDR3, as DNA: TGTGCCAGCAGGAAGACAGGGATTAGCACCTACGAGCAGTACTTC. It specifies CASRKTGISTYEQYF.